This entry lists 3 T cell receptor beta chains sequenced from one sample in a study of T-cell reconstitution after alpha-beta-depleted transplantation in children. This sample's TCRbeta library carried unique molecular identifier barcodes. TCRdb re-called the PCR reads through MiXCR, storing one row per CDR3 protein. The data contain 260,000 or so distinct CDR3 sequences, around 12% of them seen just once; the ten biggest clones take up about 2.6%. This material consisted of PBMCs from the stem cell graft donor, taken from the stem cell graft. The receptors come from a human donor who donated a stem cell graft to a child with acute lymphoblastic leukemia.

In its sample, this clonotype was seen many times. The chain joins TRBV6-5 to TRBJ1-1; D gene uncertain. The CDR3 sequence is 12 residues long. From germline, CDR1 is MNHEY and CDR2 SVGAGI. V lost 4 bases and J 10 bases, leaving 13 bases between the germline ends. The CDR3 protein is CASSFRRQPAFF. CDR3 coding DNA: TGTGCCAGCAGTTTCCGACGCCAACCAGCTTTCTTT.

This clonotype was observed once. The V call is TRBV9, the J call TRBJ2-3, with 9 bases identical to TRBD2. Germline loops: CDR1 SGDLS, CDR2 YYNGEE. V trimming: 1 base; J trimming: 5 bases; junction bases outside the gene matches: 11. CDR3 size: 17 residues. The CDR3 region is CASSVQEAGGLEDTQYF. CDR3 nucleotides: TGTGCCAGCAGCGTACAGGAAGCGGGGGGCCTCGAAGATACGCAGTATTTT.

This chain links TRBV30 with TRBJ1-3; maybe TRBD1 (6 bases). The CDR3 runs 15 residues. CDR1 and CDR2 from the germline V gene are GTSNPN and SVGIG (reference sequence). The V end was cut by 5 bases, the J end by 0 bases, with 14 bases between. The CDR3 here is CAWQTGQSSGNTIYF. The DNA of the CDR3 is TGTGCCTGGCAAACCGGACAGTCCTCTGGAAACACCATATATTTT.